This note documents a single TCR beta chain sequence. The antigen remains unidentified. This record comes from a study of CD8 T cells in Susac syndrome. Random hexamers were used to reverse transcribe an amount of roughly 0.5 to 1 ug RNA. TCRdb re-analysed the immunoSEQ multiplex PCR reads in MiXCR, keeping a single row per CDR3 protein. Of roughly 100,000 distinct CDR3 sequences listed, around 94% are singletons. Notes on the study in general: TCR sequencing and HLA analysis covered a relatively small number of individuals. Expansion of Susac CD8+ clones peaked in TEMRA cells and in active patients.

The receptor's source is a human donor with Susac syndrome. Specimen: CD8+ T cells from PBMCs.

CDR3 sequence (DNA): TGTGCCAGCAGCTCAAGACAGGTCACAGATACGCAGTATTTT. Its protein is CASSSRQVTDTQYF. The chain couples TRBV7-6 to TRBJ2-3, with a weak D call TRBD1 (6 bases). In germline, CDR1 is SGHVS, CDR2 FNYEAQ. The CDR3 runs 14 residues. With 4 bases removed from V and 2 bases from J, the gap between germline ends came to 10 bases. Full variable domain (outside the CDR3, taken from reference TRBV7-6 and TRBJ2-3): GAGVSQSPRYKVTKRGQDVALRCDPISGHVSLYWYRQALGQGPEFLTYFNYEAQQDKSGLPNDRFSAERPEGSISTLTIQRTEQRDSAMYRCASSSRQVTDTQYFGPGTRLTVL.